This is a list of T cell receptor beta chains from one sample in a study of OX40 agonist ivuxolimab in advanced cancers. Assay: immunoSEQ multiplex PCR; the TCRdb copy retains only in-frame clones and omits some. Of some 80,000 clones listed, around 80% are singletons. The specimen comprised CD4+ or CD8+ T cells sorted from blood, sampled in a trial of the OX40 agonist ivuxolimab. The source of these receptors is an adult with an advanced solid tumor such as melanoma, head and neck, liver or kidney cancer. CDR3s include the opening cysteine and the closing phenylalanine or tryptophan. The D gene is left open where the match is weak. Expanded clones are given a class, and other clones once, few, many or no size at all.

J	V	D	size	CDR3	DNA
TRBJ2-1	TRBV18	TRBD2	few	CASSSRTSGRSAINEQFF	TGTGCCAGCTCATCGCGGACTAGCGGGAGGTCGGCAATCAATGAGCAGTTCTTC
TRBJ1-3	TRBV4-3	.	.	CASSQAPARTSGNTIYF	TGCGCCAGCAGCCAGGCCCCGGCCAGAACCTCTGGAAACACCATATATTTT
TRBJ2-5	TRBV7-9	.	few	CASSLFLRFQETQYF	TGTGCCAGCAGCTTATTCCTTCGGTTCCAAGAGACCCAGTACTTC
TRBJ2-7	TRBV28	.	.	CASSSNYEQYF	TGTGCCAGCAGTTCCAACTACGAGCAGTACTTC
TRBJ1-1	TRBV5-1	TRBD1	.	CASSLAYRQGGILDTEAFF	TGCGCCAGCAGCTTGGCCTATAGGCAGGGGGGTATTTTGGACACTGAAGCTTTCTTT
TRBJ1-5	TRBV6-6	.	once	CASRPGRGQPQHF	TGTGCCAGCAGACCAGGGCGTGGGCAGCCCCAGCATTTT
TRBJ2-5	TRBV11-2	.	.	CASSTSQAETQYF	TGTGCCAGCAGCACCTCCCAGGCGGAGACCCAGTACTTC
TRBJ1-2	TRBV7-2	.	.	CASSLDTAGGAGYTF	TGTGCCAGCAGCTTAGACACGGCGGGGGGCGCGGGCTACACCTTC
TRBJ2-5	TRBV15	.	.	CATALYQETQYF	TGTGCCACTGCCTTGTACCAAGAGACCCAGTACTTC
TRBJ2-3	TRBV5-5	TRBD1	.	CASSPNNRGSTDTQYF	TGTGCCAGCAGCCCTAATAACAGGGGTTCCACAGATACGCAGTATTTT
TRBJ2-5	TRBV10-2	.	.	CASSERYQETQYF	TGCGCCAGCAGTGAAAGATACCAAGAGACCCAGTACTTC